This entry concerns a single T cell receptor beta chain. As yet, its antigen is unknown. Possible read error: a much larger clone is one base away. V lost 5 bases and J lost 6, with 8 bases in between. Germline CDR1 SGHTA, CDR2 FQGNSA. This CDR3 is 11 amino acids long. This sample is part of a study of T cell repertoires in cytomegalovirus infection. Study conclusions and caveats: Using cumulative public TCR beta family frequency, the authors identified those who carried CMV together with the relevant HLA.

TCRdb recomputed calls from the reads with MiXCR, one row per CDR3 protein. The profile covers 200,000 or so distinct CDR3 sequences, with 15% to 20% appearing a single time and around 3.2% taken by the ten largest. The rearrangement joins TRBV7-2 to TRBJ2-7; no reliable D call. This TCR was recovered from a human donor in good health (CMV status not recorded). Some clones in this sample may be carry-over from other donors' samples. The sample was PBMCs. In DNA, the CDR3 is TGTGCCAGCAGCCCCCGAGCCGAGCAGTACTTC. Amino acid sequence: CASSPRAEQYF.